This entry lists 19 T cell receptor beta chains sequenced from one sample in a study of cytomegalovirus exposure and HLA in healthy donors. The method was immunoSEQ multiplex PCR; TCRdb's version includes in-frame clones alone and lacks a portion of them. This repertoire shows 150,000 to 200,000 clones, roughly 81% found once; its top ten account for 1% to 1.5%. The material sequenced was PBMCs. The source is a woman between 25 and 40 years old in good health and CMV-seronegative.

This rearrangement joins TRBV6-1 to TRBJ2-4, with 7 bases aligning to TRBD1. CDR1 is MNHNS and CDR2 is SASEGT in the germline V gene. Trimming cost V 6 bases and J 8 bases; bases outside gene matches: 16. The CDR3 totals 16 residues. CDR3 amino acids: CASREQGLVALDIQYF. Here the CDR3 DNA reads TGTGCCAGCAGGGAACAGGGGCTTGTTGCTTTAGACATTCAGTACTTC.

The chain uses TRBV18 and TRBJ1-5; 7 bases map to TRBD1. V lost 5 bases to trimming and J lost 4 bases; unmatched junction nucleotides: 8. There are 15 residues in the CDR3. Germline lookup yields CDR1 KGHSH and CDR2 LQKENI. The CDR3 coding sequence is TGTGCCAGCTCAGCAACGGGACAGATGAATCAGCCCCAGCATTTT. Its translation is CASSATGQMNQPQHF.

The genes are TRBV30 and TRBJ2-5, with a weak D call TRBD2 (7 bases). This CDR3 is 15 amino acids long. With 0 bases removed from V and 5 bases from J, the gap between germline ends came to 16 bases. Germline values: CDR1 GTSNPN, CDR2 SVGIG (reference sequence). CDR3 protein: CAWSVRGGASETQYF. The CDR3 coding sequence is TGTGCCTGGAGTGTACGAGGGGGGGCGTCCGAGACCCAGTACTTC. Variable domain in full (rest from reference TRBV30 and TRBJ2-5): SQTIHQWPATLVQPVGSPLSLECTVEGTSNPNLYWYRQAAGRGLQLLFYSVGIGQISSEVPQNLSASRPQDRQFILSSKKLLLSDSGFYLCAWSVRGGASETQYFGPGTRLLVL.

This clone was counted between two and nine times. The chain has TRBV10-1 and TRBJ1-5; D gene unclear. The CDR3 contains 14 residues. Trimming stripped 4 bases from V and 5 bases from J, with 12 bases between. Germline V gene lookup returns CDR1 WNHNN and CDR2 SYGVQD (reference sequence). The DNA for the CDR3 is TGCGCCAGCAGTGCATACGGTATCGATCAGCCCCAGCATTTT. Its translation: CASSAYGIDQPQHF.

The chain links TRBV9 to TRBJ1-2; 7 bases map to TRBD1. Germline V gives CDR1 SGDLS, CDR2 YYNGEE. This CDR3 contains 13 residues. The J segment lost 8 bases and the V segment lost 4 bases, leaving 8 bases of the junction unmatched. CDR3 nucleotides: TGTGCCAGCAGCCTGACAGGGTTATACGGCTACACCTTC. Translating gives CASSLTGLYGYTF.

This clone was found a few times. The chain has TRBV19 and TRBJ2-6; 10 bases fit TRBD2. The CDR3 totals 18 residues. The trim removed 6 bases at V and 2 bases at J, leaving 10 bases unmatched. Looked up from germline, CDR1 is LNHDA and CDR2 is SQIVND (reference sequence). The chain's CDR3 is CASRPSSGSSTGANVLTF. The CDR3 nucleotides are TGTGCCAGTAGACCTTCTAGCGGGAGTTCGACTGGGGCCAACGTCCTGACTTTC.

The V and J genes are TRBV27 and TRBJ1-5; D not certain. Germline V gene data show CDR1 as MNHEY and CDR2 as SMNVEV (reference sequence). Trimming cost V 8 bases and J 1 base, with 9 bases left between them. The CDR3 covers 13 residues. This CDR3 reads CASRSWSNQPQHF. DNA of the CDR3: TGTGCCAGCCGAAGCTGGAGCAATCAGCCCCAGCATTTT.

The rearrangement joins TRBV7-6 to TRBJ2-7, with 9 positions matching TRBD2. Germline V lookup: CDR1 SGHVS, CDR2 FNYEAQ. J was trimmed by 2 bases and V by 5 bases; bases with no gene match: 7. This CDR3 has 15 residues. The CDR3 protein is CASSPLAGAPYEQYF. The DNA for the CDR3 is TGTGCCAGCAGCCCCTTAGCGGGAGCCCCCTACGAGCAGTACTTC.

V and J are TRBV30 and TRBJ1-2, with a possible D match to TRBD1 (6 bases). This CDR3 has 14 residues. Germline assignment: CDR1 GTSNPN and CDR2 SVGIG (reference sequence). V dropped 3 bases and J dropped 6 bases, with 17 bases sitting between them. CDR3 loop: CAWRPQGPQNGYTF. Written as DNA, the CDR3 is TGTGCCTGGAGACCGCAGGGGCCCCAGAATGGCTACACCTTC. Filled out from reference TRBV30 and TRBJ1-2, the complete variable domain reads SQTIHQWPATLVQPVGSPLSLECTVEGTSNPNLYWYRQAAGRGLQLLFYSVGIGQISSEVPQNLSASRPQDRQFILSSKKLLLSDSGFYLCAWRPQGPQNGYTFGSGTRLTVV.

This chain joins TRBV19 and TRBJ2-3; weak D call: TRBD1 (9 bases). V gave up 3 bases and J gave up 2 bases, with 18 bases separating them. The CDR3 length is 17 residues. Germline V gives CDR1 LNHDA, CDR2 SQIVND (reference sequence). The CDR3 DNA follows: TGTGCCAGTAGTATCGGGAGGGGACAGGGCAACACAGATACGCAGTATTTT. Protein product: CASSIGRGQGNTDTQYF.

This chain uses TRBV2 with TRBJ1-5; a weak D match, TRBD1 (5 bases). The CDR3 covers 18 residues. Germline V lookup: CDR1 SNHLY, CDR2 FYNNEI. Between the trimmed V and J ends, which lost 8 bases and 2 bases, there was a span of 25 bases. For the CDR3, the DNA is TGTGCCAGCTCTTGGGAGTTTTCGGGGGACTCGGGCAATCAGCCCCAGCATTTT. The encoded protein is CASSWEFSGDSGNQPQHF.

This clone was detected ten times or more. V usage is TRBV7-9 and J usage is TRBJ2-5; 7 bases map to TRBD1. The ends lost 1 base at V and 3 bases at J; junction bases unmatched: 2. CDR3 length equals 14 residues. CDR1 SEHNR and CDR2 FQNEAQ come from the germline V gene (reference sequence). CDR3 in DNA: TGTGCCAGCAGCTTAGTACAGGGGAAAGAGACCCAGTACTTC. Translated, it gives CASSLVQGKETQYF.

The rearrangement uses TRBV6-1 and TRBJ1-3; unclear D gene. Germline V gene sequence: CDR1 MNHNS, CDR2 SASEGT. Trimming left V 6 bases short and J 4 bases short, with 16 bases between. The CDR3 extends over 15 amino acids. The CDR3 is CASSVQVLGGNTIYF. The DNA of the CDR3 is TGTGCCAGCAGCGTCCAGGTGCTTGGAGGAAACACCATATATTTT.

The rearrangement uses TRBV27 and TRBJ2-1; D perhaps matches TRBD2 (5 bases). Deletions cut 2 bases from V and 6 bases from J, with 14 bases between. Germline V gene lookup returns CDR1 MNHEY and CDR2 SMNVEV (reference sequence). This CDR3 comprises 15 residues. The CDR3 region is CASSLLTGLGNEQFF. The DNA for the CDR3 is TGTGCCAGCAGTTTACTGACCGGACTCGGCAATGAGCAGTTCTTC.

The chain recombines TRBV28 with TRBJ2-4; 8 nucleotides align to TRBD1. The CDR3 is 13 residues long. V gave up 6 bases and J gave up 6 bases; unmatched junction bases: 4. Germline V gives CDR1 MDHEN, CDR2 SYDVKM. CDR3 sequence: CASRGTGLNIQYF. The CDR3 nucleotides are TGTGCCAGCAGAGGGACAGGCCTAAACATTCAGTACTTC.

V and J are TRBV5-1 and TRBJ2-3; D unresolved. The length of the CDR3 is 14 residues. Germline lookup yields CDR1 SGHRS and CDR2 YFSETQ. V dropped 6 bases and J dropped 0 bases, with 11 bases sitting between them. The CDR3 sequence is CASTVGPSTDTQYF. The DNA for the CDR3 is TGCGCCAGCACGGTGGGCCCCAGCACAGATACGCAGTATTTT.

This chain joins TRBV5-6 and TRBJ1-4; a possible D gene is TRBD1 (5 bases). V lost 4 bases and J lost 4, with 11 bases in between. CDR1 SGHDT and CDR2 YYEEEE come from the germline V gene. The CDR3 is 14 amino acids. This CDR3 is CASSTTAINEKLFF. The CDR3 region has the DNA TGTGCCAGCAGCACGACAGCTATTAATGAAAAACTGTTTTTT. Full variable domain (remainder filled in from reference TRBV5-6 and TRBJ1-4): DAGVTQSPTHLIKTRGQQVTLRCSPKSGHDTVSWYQQALGQGPQFIFQYYEEEERQRGNFPDRFSGHQFPNYSSELNVNALLLGDSALYLCASSTTAINEKLFFGSGTQLSVL.

This clone was seen a handful of times. The rearrangement links TRBV18 to TRBJ1-3, with D possibly matching TRBD1 (5 bases). The CDR3 spans 16 residues. Germline V gene sequence: CDR1 KGHSH, CDR2 LQKENI. With 5 bases removed from V and 0 bases from J, the gap between germline ends came to 14 bases. CDR3 in DNA: TGTGCCAGCTCAGGAAGACAGATGAGCTCTGGAAACACCATATATTTT. Translation gives CASSGRQMSSGNTIYF.

The V gene is TRBV11-3, the J gene TRBJ2-2; no clear D. The length of the CDR3 is 14 residues. Germline V lookup: CDR1 SGHNT, CDR2 YENEEA. The germline V and J ends were trimmed by 5 bases and 6 bases, with 13 bases remaining between them. DNA of the CDR3: TGTGCCAGCAGCCTCCAGGATCCCCCCGGGGAGCTGTTTTTT. Its protein product is CASSLQDPPGELFF.